Sequencing of this TCR beta chain was carried out in a study of PD-L1 blockade in urothelial cancer. Whole-study context: Analyses were performed on blood at 3 weeks after treatment start (the second dose) and at 6 weeks.

The CDR3 extends over 17 amino acids. V was pared by 3 bases and J by 2 bases, with 7 bases of the junction left unmatched. Germline CDR1 reads SGHAT; CDR2 reads FQNNGV. Generated by immunoSEQ multiplex PCR, the TCRdb table keeps only in-frame clones and is missing some. The table has 35,000 or so clones, around 83% seen once. This chain joins TRBV11-2 and TRBJ2-3, with 11 bases aligning to TRBD2. Sample: PBMCs, taken around atezolizumab (anti-PD-L1) treatment. This receptor was taken from a man in his 60s with urothelial cancer. The CDR3 loop reads CASSFRSGGGTTDTQYF. For the CDR3, the DNA is TGTGCCAGCAGCTTCCGTAGCGGGGGGGGAACCACAGATACGCAGTATTTT.